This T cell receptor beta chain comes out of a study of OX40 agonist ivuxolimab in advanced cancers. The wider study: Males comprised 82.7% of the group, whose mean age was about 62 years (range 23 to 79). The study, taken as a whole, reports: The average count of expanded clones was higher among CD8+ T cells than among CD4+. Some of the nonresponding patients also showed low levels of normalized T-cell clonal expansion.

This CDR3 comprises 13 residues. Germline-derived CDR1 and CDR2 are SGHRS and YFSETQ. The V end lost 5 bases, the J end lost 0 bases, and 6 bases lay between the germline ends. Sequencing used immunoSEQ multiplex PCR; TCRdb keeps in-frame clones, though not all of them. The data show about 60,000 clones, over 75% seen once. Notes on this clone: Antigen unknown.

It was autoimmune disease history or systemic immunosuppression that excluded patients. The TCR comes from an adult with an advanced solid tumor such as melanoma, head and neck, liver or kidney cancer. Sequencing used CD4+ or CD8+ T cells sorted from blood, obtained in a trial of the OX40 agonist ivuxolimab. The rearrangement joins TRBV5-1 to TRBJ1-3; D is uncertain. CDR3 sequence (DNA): TGCGCCAGCAGACCGGACTCTGGAAACACCATATATTTT. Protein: CASRPDSGNTIYF.